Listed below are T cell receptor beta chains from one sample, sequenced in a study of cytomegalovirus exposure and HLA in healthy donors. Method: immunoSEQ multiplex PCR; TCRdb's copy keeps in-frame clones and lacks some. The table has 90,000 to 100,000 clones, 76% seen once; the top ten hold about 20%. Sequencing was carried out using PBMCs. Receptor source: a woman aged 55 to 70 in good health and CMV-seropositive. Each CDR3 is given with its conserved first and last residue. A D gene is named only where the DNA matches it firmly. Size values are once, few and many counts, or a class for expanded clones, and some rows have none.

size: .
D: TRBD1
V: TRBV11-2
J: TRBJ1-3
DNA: TGTGCCAGCGTCCCGGGCGGAGGGGGCTTCGGGTCTGGAAACACCATATATTTT
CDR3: CASVPGGGGFGSGNTIYF

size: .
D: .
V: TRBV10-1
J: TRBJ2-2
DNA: TGCGCCAGCAGTGAGAAGGGGACCGGGGAGCTGTTTTTT
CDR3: CASSEKGTGELFF

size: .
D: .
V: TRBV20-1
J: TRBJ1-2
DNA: TGCAGTGCTCCCGGGAGCTACACCTTC
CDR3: CSAPGSYTF

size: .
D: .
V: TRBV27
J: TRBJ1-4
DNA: TGTGCCAGCAGTTTAGTCGGGCGCGGGGATGAAAAACTGTTTTTT
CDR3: CASSLVGRGDEKLFF

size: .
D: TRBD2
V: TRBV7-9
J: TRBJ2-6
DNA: TGTGCCAGCCAAAGGTTAGCGGGAGTGACTGGGGCCAACGTCCTGACTTTC
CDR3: CASQRLAGVTGANVLTF

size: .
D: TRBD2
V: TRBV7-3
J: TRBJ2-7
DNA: TGTGCCAGCAGCTCAGGACTAGCGGGAGGCAGCTACGAGCAGTACTTC
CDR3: CASSSGLAGGSYEQYF

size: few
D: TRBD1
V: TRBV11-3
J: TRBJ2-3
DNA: TGTGCCAGCAGCGCAACAGGGGGCGGCACAGATACGCAGTATTTT
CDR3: CASSATGGGTDTQYF

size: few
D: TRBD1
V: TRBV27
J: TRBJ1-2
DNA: TGTGCCAGCAGTTTATTCTCCGGGACAGGGGGCAATGGCTACACCTTC
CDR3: CASSLFSGTGGNGYTF

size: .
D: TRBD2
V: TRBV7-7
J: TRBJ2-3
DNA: TGTGCTAGCAGCTTACAAGCGGGAGGATCTAGCACAGATACGCAGTATTTT
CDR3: CASSLQAGGSSTDTQYF

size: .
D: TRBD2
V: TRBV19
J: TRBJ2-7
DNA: TGTGCCAGTAGGAACGTGGGACTAGCGGGAGTCGAGCAGTACTTC
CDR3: CASRNVGLAGVEQYF

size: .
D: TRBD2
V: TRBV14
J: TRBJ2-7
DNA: TGTGCCAGCAGCCAGGGACTAGCGGGGTTCTCCTTGGACGAGCAGTACTTC
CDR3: CASSQGLAGFSLDEQYF

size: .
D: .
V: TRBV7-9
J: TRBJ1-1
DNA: TGTGCCAGCAGCCTTAGACAGAACACTGAAGCTTTCTTT
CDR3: CASSLRQNTEAFF

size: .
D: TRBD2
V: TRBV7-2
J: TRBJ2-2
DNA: TGTGCCAGCAGGCCAACTAGCGGGACCTCCGGGGAGCTGTTTTTT
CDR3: CASRPTSGTSGELFF

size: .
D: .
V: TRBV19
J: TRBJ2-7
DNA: TGTGCCAGTAGTATAGCGGGAAACTACGAGCAGTACTTC
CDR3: CASSIAGNYEQYF

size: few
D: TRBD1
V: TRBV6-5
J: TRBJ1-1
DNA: TGTGCCGCGAGGAAGGGGGCTAACACTGAAGCTTTCTTT
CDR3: CAARKGANTEAFF

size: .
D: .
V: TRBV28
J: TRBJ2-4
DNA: TGTGCCAGCAGTTGGGGGGTAGCCAAAAACATTCAGTACTTC
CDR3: CASSWGVAKNIQYF

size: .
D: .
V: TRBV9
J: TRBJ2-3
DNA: TGTGCCAGCAGCGCATACAGGGATAGCACAGATACGCAGTATTTT
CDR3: CASSAYRDSTDTQYF

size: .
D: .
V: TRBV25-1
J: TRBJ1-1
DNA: TGTGCCAGCAGTTCCGGATCAGGGGCGAACACTGAAGCTTTCTTT
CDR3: CASSSGSGANTEAFF

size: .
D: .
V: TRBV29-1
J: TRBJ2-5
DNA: TGCAGCGTCGCGCCTGAGGGAGAGACCCAGTACTTC
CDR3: CSVAPEGETQYF

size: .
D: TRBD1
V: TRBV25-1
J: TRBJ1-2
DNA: TGTGCCAGCAGTTCGACCCACAGGGGAGACTATGGCTACACCTTC
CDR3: CASSSTHRGDYGYTF

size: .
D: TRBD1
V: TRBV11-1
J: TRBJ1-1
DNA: TGTGCCAGCAGCAGCCGGGACAGGGGGTTAACTGAAGCTTTCTTT
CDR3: CASSSRDRGLTEAFF

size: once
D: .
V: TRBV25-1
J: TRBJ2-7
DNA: TGTGCCAGCAGTGAAGGTCGGGTAGAGCAGTACTTC
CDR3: CASSEGRVEQYF

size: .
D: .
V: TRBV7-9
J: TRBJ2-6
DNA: TGTGCCAGCAGCCCTGGTGGGACATTCCCGGGCTCTGGGGCCAACGCCCTGACTTTC
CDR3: CASSPGGTFPGSGANALTF

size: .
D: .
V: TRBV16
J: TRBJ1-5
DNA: TGTGCCAGCAGCCCAACCTCAGGGCCCAATCAGCCCCAGCATTTT
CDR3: CASSPTSGPNQPQHF

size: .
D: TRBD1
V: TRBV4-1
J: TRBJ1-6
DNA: TGCGCCAGCAGCCAAGATGGACAGGGGAATTCACCCCTCCACTTT
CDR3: CASSQDGQGNSPLHF

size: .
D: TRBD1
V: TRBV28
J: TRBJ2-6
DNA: TGTGCCAGCAGTTACAGGGGGGGGGCCAACGTCCTGACTTTC
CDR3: CASSYRGGANVLTF

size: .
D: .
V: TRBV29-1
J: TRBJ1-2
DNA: TGCAGCGTTGAACGAAGACAGAACTATGGCTACACCTTC
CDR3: CSVERRQNYGYTF

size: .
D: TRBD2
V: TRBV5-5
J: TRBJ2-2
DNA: TGTGCCAGCAGCCCGGGACTAGTAGTCACCGGGGAGCTGTTTTTT
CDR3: CASSPGLVVTGELFF

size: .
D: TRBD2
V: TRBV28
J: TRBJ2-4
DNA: TGTGCCAGCAGCTATCGGGGACTACCTCCGAACATTCAGTACTTC
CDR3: CASSYRGLPPNIQYF

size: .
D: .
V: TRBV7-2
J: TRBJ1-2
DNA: TGTGCCAGCAGCTTAGTGGGGGCCATTGACTACACCTTC
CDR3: CASSLVGAIDYTF

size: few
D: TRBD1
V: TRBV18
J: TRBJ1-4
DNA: TGTGCCAGCTCACCTCCGGGACAGGGATTCGAAAAACTGTTTTTT
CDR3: CASSPPGQGFEKLFF

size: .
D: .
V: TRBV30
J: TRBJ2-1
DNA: TGTGCCTGGACTACTGCCGCATCCTACAATGAGCAGTTCTTC
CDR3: CAWTTAASYNEQFF

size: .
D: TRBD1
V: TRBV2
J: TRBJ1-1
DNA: TGTGCCAGCAGGGGACAGGGCCGGACTGAAGCTTTCTTT
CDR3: CASRGQGRTEAFF

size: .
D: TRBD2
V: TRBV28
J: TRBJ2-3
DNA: TGTGCCAGCAGTTTACCCGGGACTAGCGAGCAGTATTTT
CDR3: CASSLPGTSEQYF

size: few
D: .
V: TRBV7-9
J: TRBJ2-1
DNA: TGTGCCAGCAGTCCAAAATACAATGAGCAGTTCTTC
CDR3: CASSPKYNEQFF

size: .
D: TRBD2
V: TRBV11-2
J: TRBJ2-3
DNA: TGTGCCAGCAGCTTAGTGGCGGGAGGGATCACAGATACGCAGTATTTT
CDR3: CASSLVAGGITDTQYF

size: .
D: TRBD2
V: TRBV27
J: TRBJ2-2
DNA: TGTGCCAGCAGAGGGACGGCGGGAGGGCCTATGAAAGCTACCGGGGAGCTGTTTTTT
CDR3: CASRGTAGGPMKATGELFF

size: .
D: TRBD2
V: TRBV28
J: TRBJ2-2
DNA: TGTGCCAGCCCACCCCCGGGACTAGCGGGAGTGGTCACCGGGGAGCTGTTTTTT
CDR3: CASPPPGLAGVVTGELFF

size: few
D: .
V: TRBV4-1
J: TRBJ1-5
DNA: TGCGCCAGCAGCCTAGGCGGGATCCCCATGGAGCCCCAGCATTTT
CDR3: CASSLGGIPMEPQHF

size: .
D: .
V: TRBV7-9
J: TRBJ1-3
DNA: TGTGCCAGCAGTGGGGCCGGTGCGGACACCATATATTTT
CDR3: CASSGAGADTIYF

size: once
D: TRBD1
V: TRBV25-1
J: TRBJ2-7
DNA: TGTGCCAGCAAAGGGGGTGTCGGGACAGGTGGGGCCTACGAGCAGTACTTC
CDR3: CASKGGVGTGGAYEQYF

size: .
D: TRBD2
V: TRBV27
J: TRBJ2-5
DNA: TGTGCCAGCAGTCCACTAGCGGGAGGCAGCGAGACCCAGTACTTC
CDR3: CASSPLAGGSETQYF

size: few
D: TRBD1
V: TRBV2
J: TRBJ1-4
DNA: TGTGCCAGCAACCGACAGGGAGGCGATGAAAAACTGTTTTTT
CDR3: CASNRQGGDEKLFF

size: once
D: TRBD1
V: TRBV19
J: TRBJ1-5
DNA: TGTGCCAGTATACGGACAGGGGGGTTGGATCAGCCCCAGCATTTT
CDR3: CASIRTGGLDQPQHF

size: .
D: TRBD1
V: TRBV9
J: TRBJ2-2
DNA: TGTGCCAGCAGCAAAGGACAGGGGGCTAACACCGGGGAGCTGTTTTTT
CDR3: CASSKGQGANTGELFF

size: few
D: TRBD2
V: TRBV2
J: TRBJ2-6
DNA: TGTGCCAGCAGTGGGGGAGTAGCGGGAGGTCCCGGGGCCAACGTCCTGACTTTC
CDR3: CASSGGVAGGPGANVLTF

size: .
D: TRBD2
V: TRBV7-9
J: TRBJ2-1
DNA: TGTGCCAGCAGCCCCGGGCGGGAGGGGGGGTTCTTC
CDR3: CASSPGREGGFF

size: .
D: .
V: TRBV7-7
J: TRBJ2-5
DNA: TGTGCTAGCAGCTCTACAGGGTTTGAGACCCAGTACTTC
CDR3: CASSSTGFETQYF

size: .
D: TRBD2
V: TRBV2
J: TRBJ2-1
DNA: TGTGCCACCCAATTAGCGGGAGTTTACAATGAGCAGTTCTTC
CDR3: CATQLAGVYNEQFF

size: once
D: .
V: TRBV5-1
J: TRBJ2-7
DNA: TGCGCCAGCAGCTTGGCCGTCTCTAGCGAGTACGAGCAGTACTTC
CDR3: CASSLAVSSEYEQYF

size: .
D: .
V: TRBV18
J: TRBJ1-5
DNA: TGTGCCAGCTCAGAGAGGGAAGGTCAGCCCCAGCATTTT
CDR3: CASSEREGQPQHF

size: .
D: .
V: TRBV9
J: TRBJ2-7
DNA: TGTGCCAGCAGCGTAGACGGCTACGAGCAGTACTTC
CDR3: CASSVDGYEQYF

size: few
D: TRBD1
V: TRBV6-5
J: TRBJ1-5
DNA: TGTGCCAGCAGGCTAACAGGGGATCAGCCCCAGCATTTT
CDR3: CASRLTGDQPQHF

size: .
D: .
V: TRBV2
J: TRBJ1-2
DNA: TGTGCCAGCAGTGAATGGCAGGGGAACTATGGCTACACCTTC
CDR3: CASSEWQGNYGYTF

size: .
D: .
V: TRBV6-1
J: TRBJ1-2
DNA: TGTGCCAGCAGTGTTGGCGGGTATCTTGATGGCTACACCTTC
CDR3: CASSVGGYLDGYTF

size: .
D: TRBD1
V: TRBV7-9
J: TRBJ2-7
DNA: TGTGCCAGCAGTCGACAGGGGGGAGAATACTACGAGCAGTACTTC
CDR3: CASSRQGGEYYEQYF

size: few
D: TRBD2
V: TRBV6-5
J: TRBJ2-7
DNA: TGTGCCAGCAACCCCTTGACTAGCGGGAGGCTTGAGCAGTACTTC
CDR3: CASNPLTSGRLEQYF

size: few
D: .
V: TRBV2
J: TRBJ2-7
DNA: TGTGCCAGTCGAGCGGGCGAGCAGTACTTC
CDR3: CASRAGEQYF

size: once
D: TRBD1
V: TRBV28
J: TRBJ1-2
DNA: TGTGCCAGCAGTTTTGTTTCGGCAGGGGGAGGCTACACCTTC
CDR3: CASSFVSAGGGYTF

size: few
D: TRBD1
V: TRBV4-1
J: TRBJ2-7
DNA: TGCGCCAGCAGCCAGGAAACAGGGGGCCGGTCCTACGAGCAGTACTTC
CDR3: CASSQETGGRSYEQYF